Presented here are 31 T cell receptor beta chains from one specimen sequenced in a study of CD8 T cells in ankylosing spondylitis. Each CDR3 protein is one row after TCRdb ran MiXCR on the 5' RACE reads. The sample consists of tens of thousands of distinct CDR3 sequences, 11% of them appearing once. Sample: blood, either unsorted or a sorted T cell fraction (not recorded which). The receptors here all came from a male donor with ankylosing spondylitis or in good health (not recorded which).

This clonotype was counted ten times or more. The chain links TRBV20-1 to TRBJ1-1, with a tentative D call TRBD1 (5 bases). Germline V gene data show CDR1 as DFQATT and CDR2 as SNEGSKA (reference sequence). The CDR3 is 13 residues long. V lost 1 base and J 3 bases, leaving 9 bases between the germline ends. CDR3 residues: CSARGTRDTEAFF. In DNA, the CDR3 is TGCAGTGCTAGAGGGACAAGGGACACTGAAGCTTTCTTT.

This clonotype was observed many times. As DNA, the CDR3 is TGTGCCAGCAGCCAACAGTATGGCTACACCTTC. Translation gives CASSQQYGYTF. This sequence joins TRBV28 and TRBJ1-2; D unclear. The CDR3 runs 11 residues. V shed 6 bases and J shed 5 bases, with 7 bases lying between them. Germline assignment: CDR1 MDHEN and CDR2 SYDVKM.

The table lists this clonotype with a few counts. V gene TRBV5-5 combines with J gene TRBJ2-2, with D tentatively TRBD1 (5 bases). The V and J ends lost 0 bases and 8 bases respectively, with 14 bases between them. This CDR3 is 15 amino acids long. Germline V gene sequence: CDR1 SGHKS, CDR2 YYEKEE (reference sequence). CDR3 amino acids: CASSLAAGPRGELFF. In DNA, the CDR3 is TGTGCCAGCAGCTTGGCCGCAGGGCCGAGGGGGGAGCTGTTTTTT.

This clonotype was counted between two and nine times. The rearrangement links TRBV2 to TRBJ1-3; TRBD1 matches at 9 bases. The germline CDR1 and CDR2 sequences are SNHLY and FYNNEI. The CDR3 length is 15 residues. V trimming: 7 bases; J trimming: 2 bases; junction bases outside the gene matches: 6. The CDR3 DNA is TGTGCCAGCATTCCGGGACAGGGTGCTGGAAACACCATATATTTT. It encodes CASIPGQGAGNTIYF.

This clonotype came up many times. This rearrangement joins TRBV5-1 to TRBJ2-2; no firm D call. CDR3 length: 15 amino acids. The germline V gene has CDR1 SGHRS and CDR2 YFSETQ. V was shortened by 0 bases and J by 5 bases, with 11 bases between the two germline ends. CDR3 residues: CASSLASTATGELFF. CDR3 nucleotide sequence: TGCGCCAGCAGCTTGGCCTCGACGGCGACCGGGGAGCTGTTTTTT.

At least ten counts were recorded for this clonotype. This chain uses TRBV20-1 with TRBJ1-1; tentatively, D is TRBD1 (5 bases). Trimming removed 1 base at V and 0 bases at J, with 9 bases between. Germline values: CDR1 DFQATT, CDR2 SNEGSKA (reference sequence). CDR3 length: 14 amino acids. The CDR3 protein is CSARGDGLNTEAFF. In nucleotides, the CDR3 is TGCAGTGCTAGAGGGGACGGCCTGAACACTGAAGCTTTCTTT.

This clonotype was counted a few times. The chain joins TRBV10-3 to TRBJ1-5, with a tentative D call TRBD1 (6 bases). Germline assignment: CDR1 ENHRY and CDR2 SYGVKD. The CDR3 has 16 residues. Trimming stripped 2 bases from V and 3 bases from J, with 14 bases between. CDR3 in amino acids: CAISEVQGRFNQPQHF. DNA for the CDR3: TGTGCCATCAGTGAGGTGCAGGGGAGATTCAATCAGCCCCAGCATTTT.

This clonotype was observed many times. The rearrangement joins TRBV5-1 to TRBJ2-7, with 11 bases lining up with TRBD2. V was pared by 0 bases and J by 0 bases, with 8 bases of the junction left unmatched. Germline V lookup: CDR1 SGHRS, CDR2 YFSETQ. CDR3 size: 18 residues. This chain's CDR3 is CASSLDTSGLAASYEQYF. Written as DNA, the CDR3 is TGCGCCAGCAGCTTGGATACGTCGGGACTAGCGGCCTCCTACGAGCAGTACTTC.

The rearrangement links TRBV3-1 to TRBJ2-2; possibly TRBD1 for D (6 bases). This CDR3 contains 15 residues. Germline loops: CDR1 LGHDT, CDR2 YNNKEL (reference sequence). Deletions cut 2 bases from V and 2 bases from J, with 9 bases between. The CDR3 DNA reads as TGTGCCAGCAGCCAATCCAGGGGAAACACCGGGGAGCTGTTTTTT. Its translation is CASSQSRGNTGELFF.

This clonotype occurred many times. V gene TRBV5-1 combines with J gene TRBJ2-3, with 7 bases identical to TRBD1. Looked up from germline, CDR1 is SGHRS and CDR2 is YFSETQ. CDR3 length: 17 residues. V lost 4 bases, J lost 2 bases, and 13 bases stayed unmatched. In DNA form, the CDR3 reads TGCGCCAGCAGCCCTAAGGGACAGCTATACTTCACAGATACGCAGTATTTT. This encodes CASSPKGQLYFTDTQYF. The full variable domain, its missing parts supplied by reference TRBV5-1 and TRBJ2-3, is KAGVTQTPRYLIKTRGQQVTLSCSPISGHRSVSWYQQTPGQGLQFLFEYFSETQRNKGNFPGRFSGRQFSNSRSEMNVSTLELGDSALYLCASSPKGQLYFTDTQYFGPGTRLTVL.

The DNA for the CDR3 is TGTGCCATCAGGAAGGACACTGAAGCTTTCTTT. It specifies CAIRKDTEAFF. The chain combines TRBV10-3 with TRBJ1-1; D gene unclear. This CDR3 is built from 11 residues. Trimming removed 6 bases from V and 3 bases from J, with 5 bases in between. The germline gives CDR1 ENHRY, CDR2 SYGVKD.

This clonotype was observed at least ten times. The rearrangement links TRBV5-4 to TRBJ1-4; D gene unclear. Germline V gene lookup returns CDR1 SGHNT and CDR2 YYREEE (reference sequence). The CDR3 totals 15 residues. The V gene lost 4 bases and the J gene lost 8 bases, with 18 bases spanning the gap. The CDR3 sequence: CASSRPGVSAEKLFF. DNA of the CDR3: TGTGCCAGCAGCCGTCCCGGGGTCTCTGCGGAAAAACTGTTTTTT.

There are a few counts of this clonotype. CDR3 nucleotide sequence: TGCGCCAGCAGCCCGGTGGTAGCGATCTCCTACAATGAGCAGTTCTTC. As protein: CASSPVVAISYNEQFF. The chain joins TRBV5-1 to TRBJ2-1, with D possibly TRBD2 on 5 matching bases. The CDR3 has 16 residues. Germline CDR1 is SGHRS and CDR2 is YFSETQ. V lost 4 bases and J lost 0, with 14 bases in between.

The chain is built from TRBV18 and TRBJ2-5; the D is unclear. V was pared by 6 bases and J by 2 bases, with 13 bases between. CDR1 is KGHSH and CDR2 is LQKENI in the germline V gene. This CDR3 is built from 14 residues. DNA of the CDR3: TGTGCCAGCTCCCCCAGAGGCAATCAAGAGACCCAGTACTTC. Its translation: CASSPRGNQETQYF.

At least ten counts were recorded for this clonotype. The chain carries TRBV25-1 and TRBJ2-3; D gene uncertain. CDR3 length: 8 residues. The V end was cut by 11 bases, the J end by 9 bases, with 6 bases between. The germline CDR1 and CDR2 sequences are MGHDK and SYGVNS. The CDR3 region is CAVLTQYF. The CDR3 DNA sequence: TGTGCCGTTCTAACGCAGTATTTT. Looking up the rest from reference TRBV25-1 and TRBJ2-3 gives the full variable domain: EADIYQTPRYLVIGTGKKITLECSQTMGHDKMYWYQQDPGMELHLIHYSYGVNSTEKGDLSSESTVSRIRTEHFPLTLESARPSHTSQYLCAVLTQYFGPGTRLTVL.

The table lists this clonotype with a few counts. CDR3 loop: CASSGVAANSPLHF. Written as DNA, the CDR3 is TGTGCCAGCAGTGGTGTAGCGGCCAATTCACCCCTCCACTTT. The J gene is TRBJ1-6, the V gene TRBV2; D is undetermined. The CDR3 covers 14 residues. CDR1 and CDR2 (germline): SNHLY, FYNNEI. The V gene lost 4 bases and the J gene lost 7 bases, with 11 bases spanning the gap.

There are many counts of this clonotype. The V gene is TRBV9, the J gene TRBJ2-3; 7 bases line up with TRBD2. Losses at the gene ends were 1 base for V and 2 bases for J; bases not matched to a gene: 7. This CDR3 is built from 16 residues. Germline V gene lookup returns CDR1 SGDLS and CDR2 YYNGEE. The CDR3 spells CASSVTSVLYTDTQYF. CDR3 DNA sequence: TGTGCCAGCAGCGTAACTAGCGTCCTTTACACAGATACGCAGTATTTT.

There are many counts of this clonotype. The gene calls are TRBV30 and TRBJ1-1; D might be TRBD1 (5 bases). Germline lookup yields CDR1 GTSNPN and CDR2 SVGIG (reference sequence). This CDR3 has 13 residues. The ends were cut back, 4 bases at V and 10 bases at J, with 19 bases in the middle. The CDR3 sequence: CAWNKVRVDGAFF. For the CDR3, the DNA is TGTGCCTGGAATAAGGTCAGGGTGGATGGAGCTTTCTTT.

This chain links TRBV5-4 with TRBJ2-2; D remains ambiguous. Looked up from germline, CDR1 is SGHNT and CDR2 is YYREEE (reference sequence). There are 14 residues in the CDR3. With 1 base removed from V and 1 base from J, the gap between germline ends came to 5 bases. The CDR3 loop reads CASSLTLNTGELFF. As DNA, the CDR3 is TGTGCCAGCAGCTTGACGCTGAACACCGGGGAGCTGTTTTTT.

This clonotype showed up many times. The CDR3 loop is CASSPGASGNSGANVLTF. Written as DNA, the CDR3 is TGCGCCAGCAGCCCGGGGGCTAGCGGGAACTCTGGGGCCAACGTCCTGACTTTC. This chain connects TRBV5-1 to TRBJ2-6, with 9 bases that match TRBD2. The CDR3 consists of 18 residues. Unmatched junction bases numbered 8, after V lost 4 bases and J lost 0 bases. Germline V gives CDR1 SGHRS, CDR2 YFSETQ.

This clonotype has at least ten counts. V usage is TRBV12-3 or TRBV12-4 and J usage is TRBJ2-4; D not resolved. V shed 1 base and J shed 8 bases, with 15 bases lying between them. The CDR3 consists of 15 residues. CDR3: CASSLVDGRLDIQYF. CDR3 coding DNA: TGTGCCAGCAGTTTAGTTGACGGTCGCTTGGACATTCAGTACTTC.

In its sample, this clonotype was seen many times. This chain uses TRBV10-3 with TRBJ2-7; 8 bases line up with TRBD1. Germline CDR1 is ENHRY and CDR2 is SYGVKD. V lost 2 bases, J lost 2 bases, and 2 bases stayed unmatched. The CDR3 totals 14 residues. CDR3 loop: CAISEGQGTYEQYF. CDR3 nucleotides: TGTGCCATCAGTGAGGGACAGGGAACCTACGAGCAGTACTTC.

This clonotype was counted at least ten times. The chain employs TRBV20-1 and TRBJ1-5, with a possible D match to TRBD1 (5 bases). With 5 bases removed from V and 5 bases from J, the gap between germline ends came to 16 bases. Germline values: CDR1 DFQATT, CDR2 SNEGSKA (reference sequence). CDR3 length equals 14 residues. The CDR3 sequence: CSAPARGGDQPQHF. Written as DNA, the CDR3 is TGCAGTGCTCCCGCCCGGGGAGGGGATCAGCCCCAGCATTTT.

This clonotype was counted ten times or more. This chain joins TRBV5-5 and TRBJ2-1; D gene unclear. The CDR3 extends over 17 amino acids. Between the trimmed V and J ends, which lost 2 bases and 0 bases, there was a span of 15 bases. Germline CDR1 SGHKS, CDR2 YYEKEE (reference sequence). The DNA for the CDR3 is TGTGCCAGCAGCTTTTTACCCGGTGGTTTCTCCTACAATGAGCAGTTCTTC. It yields the protein CASSFLPGGFSYNEQFF.

The V gene is TRBV4-2, the J gene TRBJ1-1; D is possibly TRBD1 (5 bases). The germline V gene encodes CDR1 LGHNA and CDR2 YNFKEQ. This CDR3 region has 16 residues. Trimming left V 1 base short and J 1 base short, with 13 bases between. DNA for the CDR3: TGTGCCAGCAGCCAAGTCGCTCGACAGACGAACACTGAAGCTTTCTTT. Amino acid sequence: CASSQVARQTNTEAFF.

In its sample, this clonotype was seen many times. The genes are TRBV7-8 and TRBJ1-3; D remains unclear. The germline V gene encodes CDR1 SGHVS and CDR2 FQNEAQ. The CDR3 consists of 18 residues. The V gene lost 3 bases and the J gene lost 0 bases, with 18 bases spanning the gap. The CDR3: CASSFVSLYGYSGNTIYF. The CDR3 region has the DNA TGTGCCAGCAGCTTCGTCTCCTTGTACGGATACTCTGGAAACACCATATATTTT.

Note on this clonotype: At one end the junction does not follow the germline gene, possibly because of a read error. This chain uses TRBV4-2 with TRBJ1-1; weak D call: TRBD1 (5 bases). The CDR3 has 13 residues. In germline, CDR1 is LGHNA, CDR2 YNFKEQ. This CDR3 reads CAISPGGAGEAFF. Here the CDR3 DNA reads TGTGCCATCAGCCCCGGGGGAGCTGGTGAAGCTTTCTTT.

This clonotype was recorded many times. This chain uses TRBV12-3 or TRBV12-4 with TRBJ2-1; TRBD2 aligns across 9 bases. V lost 5 bases and J lost 5; bases outside the gene matches: 7. The CDR3 spans 15 residues. The CDR3 region has the DNA TGTGCCAGCAGTACCCTAGCGGGGTTCAACAATGAGCAGTTCTTC. Protein product: CASSTLAGFNNEQFF.

This clonotype came up many times. The chain joins TRBV6-1 to TRBJ2-7; 8 bases match TRBD1. Germline CDR1 and CDR2: MNHNS and SASEGT. V dropped 6 bases and J dropped 6; count of bases not matched to a gene: 13. CDR3 length: 15 residues. In DNA, the CDR3 is TGTGCCAGCAGCGCTACGCCCACAGGGGGTGGCGAGCAGTACTTC. Its protein is CASSATPTGGGEQYF.

This clonotype turned up a few times. The V and J genes are TRBV30 and TRBJ2-1; the D call may be TRBD1 or TRBD2 (6 bases each). The CDR3 extends over 14 amino acids. Per germline, CDR1 GTSNPN and CDR2 SVGIG (reference sequence). Between the trimmed V and J ends, which lost 2 bases and 7 bases, there was a span of 15 bases. DNA of the CDR3: TGTGCCTGGAGTAGGGGGGTAATTAGGAATGAGCAGTTCTTC. This sequence encodes CAWSRGVIRNEQFF.

This clonotype showed up just a few times. V gene TRBV6-1 combines with J gene TRBJ2-2; 7 bases fit TRBD1. V dropped 7 bases and J dropped 3; count of bases not matched to a gene: 5. This CDR3 contains 14 residues. Germline CDR1 and CDR2: MNHNS and SASEGT. The CDR3 DNA is TGTGCCAGCAAATCGGGACAGTACACCGGGGAGCTGTTTTTT. This encodes CASKSGQYTGELFF.